This TCR beta chain was documented in a study of cytomegalovirus exposure and HLA in healthy donors. Study overall: A previous analysis identified more than 100 million unique TCR beta sequences derived from roughly 180 million T cells. About 85 million unique TCR sequences came from HLA-typed donors in an early release. The study, taken as a whole, reports: CMV antigen specificity of a few CMV-associated chains was confirmed in vitro. Per a later analysis, 18,000 or so TCR beta sequences showed association with HLA alleles at 0.05 false discovery rate.

This clone turned up a few times. Its antigen is not identified. PCR was performed using 60 Vbeta and 13 Jbeta primers. Assay: immunoSEQ multiplex PCR; the TCRdb copy retains only in-frame clones and omits some. The sample holds 120,000 or so clones, over 8.5% seen once. Germline V gene sequence: CDR1 LNHDA, CDR2 SQIVND (reference sequence). Trimming cost V 4 bases and J 5 bases, with 12 bases left between them. The CDR3 totals 14 residues. The material sequenced was PBMCs. V is TRBV19 and J is TRBJ1-5; D remains ambiguous. This TCR derives from a woman in her thirties or forties in good health and CMV-seropositive. The CDR3 protein is CASSTSRRDQPQHF. The CDR3, as DNA: TGTGCCAGTAGTACGAGCAGGAGGGATCAGCCCCAGCATTTT. The full variable domain, completed using reference TRBV19 and TRBJ1-5, is DGGITQSPKYLFRKEGQNVTLSCEQNLNHDAMYWYRQDPGQGLRLIYYSQIVNDFQKGDIAEGYSVSREKKESFPLTVTSAQKNPTAFYLCASSTSRRDQPQHFGDGTRLSIL.